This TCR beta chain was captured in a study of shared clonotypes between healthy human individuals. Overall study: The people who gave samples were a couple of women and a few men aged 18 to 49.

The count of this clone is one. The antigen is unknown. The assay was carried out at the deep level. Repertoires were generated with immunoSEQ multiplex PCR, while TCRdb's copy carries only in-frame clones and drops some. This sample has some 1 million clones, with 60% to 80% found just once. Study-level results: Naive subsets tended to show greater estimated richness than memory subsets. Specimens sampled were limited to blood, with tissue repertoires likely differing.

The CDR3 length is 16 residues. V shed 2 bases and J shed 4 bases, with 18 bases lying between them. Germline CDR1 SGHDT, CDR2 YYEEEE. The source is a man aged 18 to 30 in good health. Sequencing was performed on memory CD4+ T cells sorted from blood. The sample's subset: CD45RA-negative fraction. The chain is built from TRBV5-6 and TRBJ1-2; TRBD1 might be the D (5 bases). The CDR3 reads CASSFPAGQGGYGYTF. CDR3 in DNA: TGTGCCAGCAGCTTTCCCGCGGGGCAAGGTGGCTATGGCTACACCTTC. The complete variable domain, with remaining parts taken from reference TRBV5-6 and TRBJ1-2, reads DAGVTQSPTHLIKTRGQQVTLRCSPKSGHDTVSWYQQALGQGPQFIFQYYEEEERQRGNFPDRFSGHQFPNYSSELNVNALLLGDSALYLCASSFPAGQGGYGYTFGSGTRLTVV.